This note documents a single T cell receptor beta chain sequence. There is no known antigen for this receptor. Per-base qualities were not stored, and no clone one base away is much larger. The trim is 1 base for V and 1 base for J, with a gap of 7 bases between the germline ends. The germline V gene encodes CDR1 SGHVS and CDR2 FQNEAQ. The cysteine opens and the phenylalanine closes a CDR3 of 14 amino acids. Just the 42-base CDR3 DNA is kept, in frame starting at base 1. Per the publication, the time point label means: pre-treatment sample, taken before nivolumab and TIL therapy. The baseline tumor samples were excised metastases, mostly pleural nodules or supraclavicular lymph nodes, taken from the same resection that was used to grow TIL. Tumors were harvested before any PD-1/PD-L1 blockade; patients then received nivolumab, and those progressing received lymphodepletion, expanded TIL infusion and IL-2. A phase I trial run at two centers enrolled adults with stage 4 NSCLC between 2017 and 2020. The samples were drawn from an open-label, single-arm phase I trial testing tumor-infiltrating lymphocyte therapy combined with nivolumab in advanced non-small cell lung cancer. Portions of each resected tumor were snap-frozen in liquid nitrogen and stored at -80 °C. Tumor regions of interest were selected on H&E sections using laser-capture macrodissection, ground into roughly 15 mg aliquots, and extracted using Qiagen Allprep kits.

Using bias-controlled multiplex PCR with the immunoSEQ v3 hsTCRB kit, the TCR beta CDR3 regions were amplified from genomic DNA. TCR libraries were sequenced on an Illumina NextSeq 500 to approximately 2 million read pairs for survey level or roughly 4.5-6 million for deep level. For the original study's pipeline: V, D and J genes were assigned, non-productive sequences were removed, and clonality was reported by immunoSEQ Analyzer software. Repertoires were compared using productive Simpson clonality and Morisita overlap index of productive TRB rearrangements between infused TIL and blood. Drawn from immuneACCESS, this table holds only the in-frame rearrangements with V and J called that TCRdb kept. Clones are partly lost; checked studies trace under half to an unresolved V gene and leave the rest unexplained. That table gives V, J and clone size, and the DNA gave D and trimming. This sample comprises thousands of clones, 76% of them detected only once. About an eighth of the sample is in the top ten clones.

These data belong to a study of TIL therapy for anti-PD-1-resistant metastatic lung cancer (dated by TCRdb to the early 2020s). Notes on the research overall: A median age of approximately 50 years (range about 38-80) and a median tumor PD-L1 proportion score of more than 5% were recorded among enrolled patients. The cohort was composed predominantly of lung adenocarcinoma, with several EGFR-mutant and two ALK-rearranged tumors included, and half of patients were identified as current or former smokers. Tumor and peripheral blood T cell receptor beta sequencing was used to track clonotypes across tumor, expanded TIL product and serial blood samples. A median non-synonymous tumor mutation burden of approximately 1.5 mutations per megabase was determined across the cohort by whole-exome sequencing.

Results and caveats for the whole study, not just this receptor: High clonal turnover was observed in TIL culture, with many enriched product clones not detected in the baseline tumor, which suggested clonal contraction rather than faithful expansion. Higher clonality and lower diversity were observed in expanded TIL cultures than in baseline intratumoral T cells (median clonality approximately 6.4% vs 31%, p < 0.0001). The study protocol defined all tumor marker inferences as exploratory. The cohort was highly selected, including more treatment-naive, never-smoker and oncogene-addicted patients than is typical, which limits generalizability.

Sequences were derived from tumor tissue, sampled at baseline. The sequence came from a person aged 25-85 years with non-small cell lung cancer. This receptor chain uses TRBV7-8 and TRBJ1-1; a confident D gene designation cannot be given. The CDR3 has the sequence CASSLVPENTEAFF. The DNA sequence is TGTGCCAGCAGCTTAGTTCCAGAGAACACTGAAGCTTTCTTT.